The clone carrying this T cell receptor beta chain has more than one count but fewer than ten. The source of the sample is a study of cytomegalovirus exposure and HLA in healthy donors. As for the study in general: A prior analysis found 117 million unique TCR beta sequences from 150 million to 200 million T cells.

Primers for the PCR totalled 60 Vbeta and 13 Jbeta. Sequencing used immunoSEQ multiplex PCR; TCRdb keeps in-frame clones, though not all of them. The sample has 150,000 to 200,000 clones, about three quarters seen once. The CDR3 has 14 amino acids. The junction had 7 bases not matched to a gene; V was cut back by 5 bases and J by 6 bases. Germline V lookup: CDR1 MDHEN, CDR2 SYDVKM. Sequencing used PBMCs. This TCR derives from a man aged 30 to 45 in good health and CMV-seropositive. This chain links TRBV28 with TRBJ1-5, with TRBD1 matching over 7 bases. CDR3 DNA: TGTGCCAGCAGTCCAACAGGGGTGCGTCAGCCCCAGCATTTT. It translates to CASSPTGVRQPQHF.